This TCR beta chain was sequenced in a study of blood T cell repertoires in COVID-19. Study information: The United States, Italy and Spain were the sources of the acute and convalescent COVID-19 samples. Sample material is recorded as cDNA or gDNA derived from T cells, B-cell-depleted T cells, or PBMCs.

CDR1 is KGHDR, CDR2 SFDVKD, per germline. Trimming pared 2 bases from V and 7 bases from J, leaving 12 bases between. This CDR3 region has 14 residues. In the original analysis: It was from reference gene primer amplification that nucleated cell counts were estimated. Repertoires were generated with immunoSEQ multiplex PCR, while TCRdb's copy carries only in-frame clones and drops some. For V, J and clone size, that table is used; D and trimming come from the DNA. The sample includes about 200,000 clones, 83% of them seen just once. Sequences were obtained from peripheral blood. V and J are TRBV24-1 and TRBJ2-3, with D tentatively TRBD1 (5 bases). This receptor was identified in a middle-aged woman with active or convalescent COVID-19. The CDR3 spells CATSDSPGLNTQYF. DNA of the CDR3: TGTGCCACCAGTGATTCCCCAGGGCTTAATACGCAGTATTTT.